The 22 T cell receptor beta chains presented below share a single source sample, sequenced in a study of CD4+ T cells in melanoma. Libraries were prepared by immunoSEQ multiplex PCR; TCRdb keeps only in-frame clonotypes and omits some of them. The sample has about 16,000 clones, approximately 79% seen once. Sequenced input: cells from a culture (not recorded whether cultured in vitro). The source is a human donor with melanoma.

This chain connects TRBV5-1 to TRBJ1-2, with 9 bases aligning to TRBD1. Germline CDR1 SGHRS, CDR2 YFSETQ. With 4 bases clipped from V and 8 bases from J, the junction kept 15 bases outside the gene matches. This CDR3 has 16 amino acids. The CDR3 is CASSGGEDRGLGGYTF. The CDR3, as DNA: TGCGCCAGCAGCGGCGGCGAGGACAGGGGTCTTGGGGGCTACACCTTC.

The chain joins TRBV2 to TRBJ2-7; TRBD2 aligns across 7 bases. Germline values: CDR1 SNHLY, CDR2 FYNNEI. The ends lost 3 bases at V and 5 bases at J; junction bases unmatched: 4. The CDR3 totals 13 residues. The CDR3 coding sequence is TGTGCCAGCAGTGAGTGGGGGGGGGACGAGCAGTACTTC. It specifies CASSEWGGDEQYF.

V gene TRBV6-5 combines with J gene TRBJ1-1; D is possibly TRBD1 (6 bases). CDR1 and CDR2 (germline): MNHEY, SVGAGI. Trimming took 5 bases from V and 1 from J, leaving 11 bases between them. The CDR3 has 14 residues. CDR3 coding DNA: TGTGCCAGCAGTGACGACAGGCGGAACACTGAAGCTTTCTTT. Amino acid sequence: CASSDDRRNTEAFF.

V is TRBV20-1 and J is TRBJ1-2, with a tentative D call TRBD1 (5 bases). The V gene lost 6 bases and the J gene lost 8 bases, with 13 bases spanning the gap. The CDR3 is 11 amino acids. CDR1 is DFQATT, CDR2 SNEGSKA, per germline (reference sequence). The CDR3, as DNA: TGCAGTGCCCCCGATGGGGGGGGCTACACCTTC. This translates into CSAPDGGGYTF.

The chain uses TRBV2 and TRBJ2-7; TRBD2 might be the D (5 bases). Trimming shortened V by 5 bases and J by 7 bases, and 15 bases separated the two germline ends. The CDR3 has 13 residues. The V gene's germline CDR1 is SNHLY and CDR2 FYNNEI. CDR3 in DNA: TGTGCCAGCAGTCGGCGGACTGCGCTAGAGCAGTACTTC. Protein product: CASSRRTALEQYF.

This chain connects TRBV5-1 to TRBJ1-6; D unresolved. The CDR3 length is 15 residues. CDR1 SGHRS and CDR2 YFSETQ come from the germline V gene. V shed 4 bases and J shed 7 bases, with 15 bases lying between them. The CDR3 DNA follows: TGCGCCAGCAGCGCTGGTGATGTCCCCAATTCACCCCTCCACTTT. Encoded protein: CASSAGDVPNSPLHF.

In this sample, this clone turned up once. The J gene is TRBJ2-1, the V gene TRBV6-5; 9 bases are shared with TRBD2. CDR3 length: 15 residues. V gave up 6 bases and J gave up 10 bases; unmatched junction bases: 13. The germline V gene has CDR1 MNHEY and CDR2 SVGAGI. CDR3 DNA: TGTGCCAGCAGCCGAGCCGGCGGGGGGGCCGGGGAGCAGTTCTTC. As protein: CASSRAGGGAGEQFF.

The chain has TRBV5-6 and TRBJ1-1; no clear D gene. Germline V CDR1 and CDR2: SGHDT, YYEEEE. The CDR3 covers 12 residues. V was cut by 0 bases and J by 7 bases, with 7 bases left in between. The CDR3 sequence is CASSLGGFEAFF. CDR3 bases: TGTGCCAGCAGCTTGGGAGGGTTTGAAGCTTTCTTT.

The V call is TRBV7-6, the J call TRBJ2-1, with D uncertain. Germline CDR1 is SGHVS and CDR2 is FNYEAQ. The CDR3 is made up of 18 amino acids. Trimming pared 4 bases from V and 3 bases from J, leaving 22 bases between. The CDR3 loop reads CASSSPTLHRPGYNEQFF. For the CDR3, the DNA is TGTGCCAGCAGCTCCCCTACTTTACACCGGCCGGGCTACAATGAGCAGTTCTTC. Drawing the rest from reference TRBV7-6 and TRBJ2-1, the complete variable domain is GAGVSQSPRYKVTKRGQDVALRCDPISGHVSLYWYRQALGQGPEFLTYFNYEAQQDKSGLPNDRFSAERPEGSISTLTIQRTEQRDSAMYRCASSSPTLHRPGYNEQFFGPGTRLTVL.

This clone has a handful of counts. This chain joins TRBV5-1 and TRBJ1-3; D is ambiguous. Germline CDR1 reads SGHRS; CDR2 reads YFSETQ. V was clipped by 0 bases and J by 4 bases, with 14 bases between them. CDR3 length: 16 amino acids. As DNA, the CDR3 is TGCGCCAGCAGCTTGGGCCCCACGGGGATGGGAAACACCATATATTTT. Translation gives CASSLGPTGMGNTIYF.

About this clone: The same CDR3 arises from other DNA sequences in this sample as well. The chain uses TRBV7-8 and TRBJ1-1; TRBD1 agrees at 7 bases. The germline gives CDR1 SGHVS, CDR2 FQNEAQ. The CDR3 runs 13 residues. Germline trimming cut 5 bases from V and 5 bases from J; bases unmatched to any gene: 5. CDR3 sequence reads: CASSRDRGTEAFF. CDR3 in DNA: TGTGCCAGCAGCCGGGACAGAGGAACTGAAGCTTTCTTT.

This clone is a singleton in its sample. This chain uses TRBV5-1 with TRBJ1-2; 10 nucleotides align to TRBD1. The CDR3 is 15 amino acids. Germline V CDR1 and CDR2: SGHRS, YFSETQ. Trimming took 0 bases from V and 7 from J; bases not matched to a gene: 6. The CDR3 nucleotides read TGCGCCAGCAGCTTGGGTCCGGGACAGGGGCGTGGCTACACCTTC. It encodes CASSLGPGQGRGYTF.

J is TRBJ2-3 and V is TRBV7-3; 7 bases are shared with TRBD2. Trimming at V came to 5 bases and at J to 2 bases, leaving 7 bases not matched to a gene. The CDR3 has 15 residues. Germline V CDR1 and CDR2: SGHTA, FQGTGA. CDR3 protein: CASSDTGGPTDTQYF. The CDR3, as DNA: TGTGCCAGCAGCGATACGGGGGGACCCACAGATACGCAGTATTTT.

The chain joins TRBV6-5 to TRBJ1-3; no definite D call. Trimming left V 8 bases short and J 3 bases short, with 14 bases between. Germline lookup yields CDR1 MNHEY and CDR2 SVGAGI. The CDR3 consists of 14 residues. This CDR3 reads CASASTRHGNTIYF. CDR3 nucleotides: TGTGCCAGCGCTTCGACTCGTCATGGAAACACCATATATTTT.

The V call is TRBV5-1, the J call TRBJ1-1, with D perhaps matching TRBD1 (5 bases). Germline CDR1 and CDR2: SGHRS and YFSETQ. The CDR3 runs 13 residues. V was pared by 3 bases and J by 7 bases, with 13 bases between. The CDR3 sequence is CASSSGGRGEAFF. As DNA, the CDR3 is TGCGCCAGCAGCTCGGGGGGGAGGGGTGAAGCTTTCTTT.

This clone was recorded once. The rearrangement uses TRBV5-4 and TRBJ1-3; D remains ambiguous. The CDR3 has 15 residues. The V and J ends lost 2 bases and 8 bases respectively, with 17 bases between them. Germline CDR1 is SGHNT and CDR2 is YYREEE (reference sequence). The CDR3 protein is CASSFGPQSTDTIYF. The CDR3 nucleotides read TGTGCCAGCAGCTTTGGACCGCAAAGTACGGACACCATATATTTT.

The chain employs TRBV5-5 and TRBJ2-7; D remains ambiguous. There are 12 residues in the CDR3. Trimming took off 0 bases at V and 4 bases at J, with 5 bases between the two ends. Germline-derived CDR1 and CDR2 are SGHKS and YYEKEE (reference sequence). CDR3 protein: CASSLAFYEQYF. For the CDR3, the DNA is TGTGCCAGCAGCTTGGCCTTTTACGAGCAGTACTTC.

The rearrangement uses TRBV5-1 and TRBJ1-2; D remains ambiguous. Per the germline V gene, CDR1 is SGHRS and CDR2 is YFSETQ. The CDR3 has 12 amino acids. The ends were cut back, 4 bases at V and 7 bases at J, with 11 bases in the middle. CDR3 loop: CASSLDATGYTF. CDR3 nucleotide sequence: TGCGCCAGCAGCCTCGACGCTACTGGCTACACCTTC. Combining the CDR3 with reference TRBV5-1 and TRBJ1-2 gives the whole variable domain KAGVTQTPRYLIKTRGQQVTLSCSPISGHRSVSWYQQTPGQGLQFLFEYFSETQRNKGNFPGRFSGRQFSNSRSEMNVSTLELGDSALYLCASSLDATGYTFGSGTRLTVV.

The rearrangement joins TRBV5-1 to TRBJ2-2; D uncertain. CDR3 size: 14 residues. Between the trimmed V and J ends, which lost 1 base and 0 bases, there was a span of 4 bases. Germline V CDR1 and CDR2: SGHRS, YFSETQ. The CDR3 DNA sequence: TGCGCCAGCAGCTTGTTAACGAACACCGGGGAGCTGTTTTTT. Protein product: CASSLLTNTGELFF.

The gene calls are TRBV4-1 and TRBJ2-1; D is undetermined. Germline-derived CDR1 and CDR2 are MGHRA and YSYEKL. V was trimmed by 2 bases and J by 9 bases, leaving 5 bases between them. This CDR3 contains 11 residues. CDR3 nucleotide sequence: TGCGCCAGCAGCCAACGCTCTGAGCAGTTCTTC. Residues: CASSQRSEQFF.

The rearrangement uses TRBV6-6 and TRBJ2-7; a possible D gene is TRBD2 (6 bases). This CDR3 region has 14 residues. CDR1 and CDR2 (germline): MNHNY, SVGAGI (reference sequence). The V gene lost 4 bases and the J gene lost 3 bases, with 13 bases spanning the gap. The CDR3 DNA reads TGTGCCAGCAGTTCGAGGGGAGGAAACTACGAGCAGTACTTC. Amino acid sequence: CASSSRGGNYEQYF.

The chain is built from TRBV10-3 and TRBJ2-7; a weak D match, TRBD2 (7 bases). Germline V gives CDR1 ENHRY, CDR2 SYGVKD. V lost 8 bases to trimming and J lost 6 bases, with 20 bases between them. The CDR3 is 14 residues long. CDR3 residues: CAISTGGSLGEQYF. CDR3 sequence (DNA): TGTGCCATCTCAACGGGGGGCTCTCTTGGCGAGCAGTACTTC.